A single sample gave rise to the 8 T cell receptor beta chains below, sequenced in a study of cytomegalovirus exposure and HLA in healthy donors. Researchers ran the PCR with 60 Vbeta and 13 Jbeta primers. Only in-frame clones appear in the TCRdb table, and some are missing; sequencing was by immunoSEQ multiplex PCR. Of under 200,000 clones in the sample, roughly 82% were seen once. Sequencing was carried out using PBMCs. The receptors derive from a woman aged 45-60 years in good health and CMV-seronegative.

The V gene is TRBV5-8, the J gene TRBJ1-1, with D possibly being TRBD1 (6 bases). CDR1 SGHTS and CDR2 YDEGEE come from the germline V gene. Trimming left V 5 bases short and J 0 bases short, with 14 bases between. This CDR3 comprises 15 residues. CDR3 in amino acids: CASRPGQFMNTEAFF. The CDR3 nucleotides are TGTGCCAGCAGACCCGGACAGTTCATGAACACTGAAGCTTTCTTT.

The CDR3, as DNA: TGTGCCAGTAGTATTCTAGCGGGAGCTGAAAATGAGCAGTTCTTC. It is translated as CASSILAGAENEQFF. This chain links TRBV19 with TRBJ2-1; 10 bases fit TRBD2. This CDR3 has 15 amino acids. Germline CDR1 is LNHDA and CDR2 is SQIVND (reference sequence). Losses at the gene ends were 3 bases for V and 7 bases for J; bases not matched to a gene: 6. Combining the CDR3 with reference TRBV19 and TRBJ2-1 gives the whole variable domain DGGITQSPKYLFRKEGQNVTLSCEQNLNHDAMYWYRQDPGQGLRLIYYSQIVNDFQKGDIAEGYSVSREKKESFPLTVTSAQKNPTAFYLCASSILAGAENEQFFGPGTRLTVL.

This clone showed up just a few times. This sequence joins TRBV5-6 and TRBJ2-1; D perhaps matches TRBD2 (5 bases). Germline CDR1 and CDR2: SGHDT and YYEEEE. The CDR3 is 13 amino acids. Trimming took 4 bases from V and 8 from J, leaving 13 bases between them. In DNA, the CDR3 is TGTGCCAGCAGCGCCCCCACTAGAGATGAGCAGTTCTTC. Protein product: CASSAPTRDEQFF.

V is TRBV7-6 and J is TRBJ1-1, with unresolved D. Germline V gene sequence: CDR1 SGHVS, CDR2 FNYEAQ. V shed 1 base and J shed 0 bases, with 9 bases lying between them. This CDR3 has 15 residues. The CDR3 reads CASSLVESMNTEAFF. DNA for the CDR3: TGTGCCAGCAGCTTAGTAGAGAGCATGAACACTGAAGCTTTCTTT.

The CDR3 DNA sequence: TGCGCCAGCAGCCCACGGACAGGGGGCAGTGGCTACACCTTC. Translation: CASSPRTGGSGYTF. The gene calls are TRBV5-1 and TRBJ1-2; 11 bases agree with TRBD1. This CDR3 spans 14 amino acids. The ends lost 4 bases at V and 7 bases at J; junction bases unmatched: 6. CDR1 SGHRS and CDR2 YFSETQ come from the germline V gene.

The chain joins TRBV10-3 to TRBJ2-3, with 11 nucleotides matching TRBD2. The V gene end was trimmed by 5 bases and the J gene end by 2 bases; junction bases not matched to a gene: 9. This CDR3 has 17 residues. CDR1 is ENHRY and CDR2 is SYGVKD in the germline V gene. Here the CDR3 reads CAISRSGTSGHTDTQYF. CDR3 bases: TGTGCCATCAGTAGATCCGGGACTAGCGGACACACAGATACGCAGTATTTT.

CDR3 region: CASIPQENGLTEAFF. The CDR3 nucleotides are TGCGCCAGCATTCCCCAGGAAAACGGACTCACTGAAGCTTTCTTT. The genes are TRBV23-1 and TRBJ1-1; D ambiguous. TRBV23-1 is noted as an ORF with a role that remains uncertain. This CDR3 region has 15 residues. V lost 7 bases, J lost 4 bases, and 19 bases lay in between.

This clone was found a few times. The gene calls are TRBV30 and TRBJ2-6; 7 nucleotides match TRBD2. V lost 0 bases, J lost 0 bases, and 5 bases stayed unmatched. The CDR3 has 17 residues. CDR1 GTSNPN and CDR2 SVGIG come from the germline V gene (reference sequence). The CDR3 reads CAWSVGGGSSGANVLTF. CDR3 in DNA: TGTGCCTGGAGTGTAGGCGGGGGTTCCTCTGGGGCCAACGTCCTGACTTTC. The variable domain in full, with the rest retrieved from reference TRBV30 and TRBJ2-6, is SQTIHQWPATLVQPVGSPLSLECTVEGTSNPNLYWYRQAAGRGLQLLFYSVGIGQISSEVPQNLSASRPQDRQFILSSKKLLLSDSGFYLCAWSVGGGSSGANVLTFGAGSRLTVL.